A single sample gave rise to the 19 T cell receptor beta chains below, sequenced in a study of STAT5B mutations in CD4+ large granular lymphocyte leukemia. The method was immunoSEQ multiplex PCR; TCRdb's version includes in-frame clones alone and lacks a portion of them. The sample consists of about 24,000 clones, around 81% of them appearing once. Sequences were obtained from CD4+ T cells from blood buffy coats. Receptors were obtained from a human donor in good health.

The rearrangement uses TRBV18 and TRBJ2-3; D not certain. The germline gives CDR1 KGHSH, CDR2 LQKENI. V was trimmed by 3 bases and J by 0 bases, leaving 16 bases between them. This CDR3 spans 17 amino acids. The CDR3 sequence is CASSPLRAARSTDTQYF. The CDR3 nucleotides read TGTGCCAGCTCACCCCTAAGGGCCGCCCGGAGCACAGATACGCAGTATTTT.

The chain carries TRBV11-2 and TRBJ2-5; 7 bases match TRBD1. CDR1 is SGHAT and CDR2 is FQNNGV in the germline V gene. The CDR3 runs to 18 residues. The V and J ends lost 7 bases and 3 bases, in that order; junction bases with no gene match: 20. Here the CDR3 DNA reads TGTGCCAGCAACCTATCCTTCCCGACAGGGCAGGAAGAAGAGACCCAGTACTTC. Translation: CASNLSFPTGQEEETQYF. Variable domain in full (rest from reference TRBV11-2 and TRBJ2-5): EAGVAQSPRYKIIEKRQSVAFWCNPISGHATLYWYQQILGQGPKLLIQFQNNGVVDDSQLPKDRFSAERLKGVDSTLKIQPAKLEDSAVYLCASNLSFPTGQEEETQYFGPGTRLLVL.

This chain links TRBV11-3 with TRBJ2-2; the D gene is possibly TRBD2 (6 bases). There are 16 residues in the CDR3. Trimming left V 5 bases short and J 8 bases short, with 21 bases between. Germline lookup yields CDR1 SGHNT and CDR2 YENEEA. The CDR3 spells CASSPPAGLRGGELFF. CDR3 DNA: TGTGCCAGCAGCCCACCCGCGGGGCTAAGAGGGGGGGAGCTGTTTTTT.

The rearrangement links TRBV4-3 to TRBJ1-2; tentative D call: TRBD1 (6 bases). The V end lost 3 bases, the J end lost 2 bases, and 19 bases lay between the germline ends. Germline V gene data show CDR1 as LGHNA and CDR2 as YSLEER. The CDR3 is made up of 17 amino acids. The chain's CDR3 is CASSQDSQAGANYGYTF. The DNA for the CDR3 is TGCGCCAGCAGCCAGGATAGTCAGGCAGGGGCGAACTATGGCTACACCTTC.

This clone has a handful of counts. This sequence joins TRBV19 and TRBJ1-5, with 8 bases lining up with TRBD1. Per germline, CDR1 LNHDA and CDR2 SQIVND (reference sequence). With V trimmed by 3 bases and J by 1 base, 2 bases remained unmatched. This CDR3 spans 15 amino acids. The CDR3 bases are TGTGCCAGTAGTATCAGGGGGCCGAGCAATCAGCCCCAGCATTTT. It yields the protein CASSIRGPSNQPQHF.

This chain joins TRBV14 and TRBJ2-1, with D perhaps TRBD2 (5 bases). The CDR3 is made up of 14 amino acids. Germline CDR1 SGHDN, CDR2 FVKESK. V was cut by 1 base and J by 9 bases, with 13 bases left in between. CDR3 amino acids: CASSQVSGIGEQFF. Here the CDR3 DNA reads TGTGCCAGCAGCCAAGTATCGGGAATAGGTGAGCAGTTCTTC.

The rearrangement uses TRBV5-4 and TRBJ2-7; a possible D gene is TRBD2 (6 bases). Trimming shortened V by 2 bases and J by 0 bases, and 12 bases separated the two germline ends. The germline V gene has CDR1 SGHNT and CDR2 YYREEE (reference sequence). The CDR3 sequence is 15 residues long. The CDR3 region is CASSLGTLSSYEQYF. Written as DNA, the CDR3 is TGTGCCAGCAGCTTAGGGACTTTAAGCTCCTACGAGCAGTACTTC.

For the CDR3, the DNA is TGTGCCTGGAGTGTAGCAGGGGGGGAAAACTATGGCTACACCTTC. It specifies CAWSVAGGENYGYTF. This chain links TRBV30 with TRBJ1-2; 7 nucleotides match TRBD1. Trimming took 0 bases from V and 2 from J; bases not matched to a gene: 6. Germline CDR1 GTSNPN, CDR2 SVGIG (reference sequence). The CDR3 is 15 residues long.

The chain links TRBV19 to TRBJ2-3; D remains ambiguous. The CDR3 runs to 14 residues. V lost 0 bases to trimming and J lost 7 bases, with 11 bases between them. Germline V gives CDR1 LNHDA, CDR2 SQIVND (reference sequence). The CDR3 sequence: CASSIDATKHTQYF. CDR3 coding DNA: TGTGCCAGTAGTATAGATGCTACGAAACATACGCAGTATTTT.

This chain links TRBV11-2 with TRBJ2-5; D may be TRBD2 (5 bases). CDR1 and CDR2 (germline): SGHAT, FQNNGV. Deletions cut 2 bases from V and 7 bases from J, with 14 bases between. The CDR3 is 14 residues long. CDR3 sequence: CASSLFGLERTQYF. For the CDR3, the DNA is TGTGCCAGCAGCTTATTCGGACTGGAAAGGACCCAGTACTTC.

As concerns this clone: The junction differs from germline at one of its ends, possibly a read error. This rearrangement joins TRBV7-9 to TRBJ2-5; unclear D gene. The CDR3 contains 12 residues. Per germline, CDR1 SEHNR and CDR2 FQNEAQ (reference sequence). This CDR3 is CASSSTGEIQYF. In DNA form, the CDR3 reads TGTGCCAGCAGCTCGACGGGTGAGATCCAGTACTTC.

The rearrangement links TRBV7-3 to TRBJ2-1, with TRBD2 matching 10 bases. The length of the CDR3 is 17 residues. Per germline, CDR1 SGHTA and CDR2 FQGTGA. The junction had 15 bases not matched to a gene; V was cut back by 4 bases and J by 9 bases. The CDR3: CASSSGLAGVSWSEQFF. The CDR3 DNA follows: TGTGCCAGCAGCTCAGGGCTAGCGGGAGTCAGTTGGAGTGAGCAGTTCTTC.

V is TRBV5-4 and J is TRBJ2-5, with D possibly TRBD2 on 5 matching bases. The CDR3 is made up of 15 amino acids. V was clipped by 4 bases and J by 1 base, with 14 bases between them. Germline V gene data show CDR1 as SGHNT and CDR2 as YYREEE (reference sequence). In DNA, the CDR3 is TGTGCCAGCAGCCCAGACCTAGCCCTCCAAGAGACCCAGTACTTC. Translated: CASSPDLALQETQYF.

This clone was observed a few times. This chain joins TRBV2 and TRBJ2-7; D is perhaps TRBD2 (5 bases). This CDR3 is built from 11 residues. V lost 5 bases and J lost 9, with 11 bases in between. The germline CDR1 and CDR2 sequences are SNHLY and FYNNEI. CDR3 bases: TGTGCCAGCAGTCCCACTAGACGGCAGTACTTC. Translated, it gives CASSPTRRQYF.

V gene TRBV7-9 combines with J gene TRBJ2-7, with TRBD2 as a possible D gene (5 bases). Germline V gene sequence: CDR1 SEHNR, CDR2 FQNEAQ (reference sequence). The CDR3 extends over 16 amino acids. V was pared by 5 bases and J by 3 bases, with 20 bases between. The CDR3 loop reads CASSGLPGKDRYEQYF. CDR3 nucleotide sequence: TGTGCCAGCAGCGGCCTTCCGGGGAAAGACCGCTACGAGCAGTACTTC.

The rearrangement links TRBV19 to TRBJ1-4, with D perhaps TRBD1 (5 bases). This CDR3 has 21 residues. V shed 5 bases and J shed 8 bases, with 36 bases lying between them. Germline V gene lookup returns CDR1 LNHDA and CDR2 SQIVND (reference sequence). CDR3 sequence: CASSAMEGLSGWLDGVEKLFF. Written as DNA, the CDR3 is TGTGCCAGTAGTGCGATGGAGGGACTCTCGGGTTGGCTCGATGGAGTAGAAAAACTGTTTTTT.

This chain links TRBV13 with TRBJ2-5; 9 nucleotides align to TRBD2. This CDR3 contains 14 residues. V dropped 2 bases and J dropped 11; count of bases not matched to a gene: 9. Germline CDR1 PRHDT, CDR2 FYEKMQ (reference sequence). The CDR3 loop reads CASSLRLAARGQYF. For the CDR3, the DNA is TGTGCCAGCAGCTTAAGACTAGCGGCCCGAGGACAGTACTTC.

The chain recombines TRBV9 with TRBJ2-3; TRBD2 agrees at 11 bases. V gave up 9 bases and J gave up 6 bases; unmatched junction bases: 12. The germline V gene has CDR1 SGDLS and CDR2 YYNGEE. The CDR3 totals 15 residues. CDR3 coding DNA: TGTGCCACCAAGAATGTAGCGGGAGGGCCTGATACGCAGTATTTT. Translation: CATKNVAGGPDTQYF.

This rearrangement joins TRBV18 to TRBJ1-1; tentative D call: TRBD1 (5 bases). Per the germline V gene, CDR1 is KGHSH and CDR2 is LQKENI. CDR3 length: 15 amino acids. Trimming pared 3 bases from V and 7 bases from J, leaving 18 bases between. In DNA, the CDR3 is TGTGCCAGCTCACCGGCGGGACGCTTGATGAGTGAAGCTTTCTTT. Its translation: CASSPAGRLMSEAFF.